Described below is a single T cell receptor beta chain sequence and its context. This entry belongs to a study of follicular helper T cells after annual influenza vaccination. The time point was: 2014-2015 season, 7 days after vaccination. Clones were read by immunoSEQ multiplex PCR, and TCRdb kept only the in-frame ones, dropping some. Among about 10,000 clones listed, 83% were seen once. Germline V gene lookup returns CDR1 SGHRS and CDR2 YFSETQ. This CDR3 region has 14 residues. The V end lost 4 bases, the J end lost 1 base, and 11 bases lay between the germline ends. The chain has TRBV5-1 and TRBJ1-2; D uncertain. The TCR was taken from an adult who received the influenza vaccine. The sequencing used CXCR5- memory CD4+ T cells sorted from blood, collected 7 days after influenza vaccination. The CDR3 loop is CASSPRVDNYGYTF. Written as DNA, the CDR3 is TGCGCCAGCAGCCCTAGGGTTGATAACTATGGCTACACCTTC.